The T cell receptor (beta chain) described here comes from a study of cytomegalovirus exposure and HLA in healthy donors. Sequencing was performed with immunoSEQ multiplex PCR; in TCRdb, only in-frame clones are kept and a portion is missing. The table records 150,000 or so clones, 85% to 90% of them present only once. V trimming: 8 bases; J trimming: 10 bases; junction bases outside the gene matches: 7. Germline V gives CDR1 SGHTA, CDR2 FQGNSA. The CDR3 is 12 amino acids. V and J are TRBV7-2 and TRBJ2-1, with 8 positions matching TRBD2. This receptor was identified in a woman aged 25 to 45 in good health and CMV-seropositive. The sample comprised PBMCs. For the CDR3, the DNA is TGTGCCAGCGGACTAGCTCCTATGGAGCAGTTCTTC. It translates to CASGLAPMEQFF.